The 3 T cell receptor beta chains below all came from one sample that was sequenced in a study of response to subunit inactivated influenza vaccine. TCRdb re-called the RT-PCR reads with MiXCR, one entry per CDR3 protein. The table lists 170,000 or so distinct CDR3 sequences, about 10% of them singletons. Sequenced material: CD8+ T cells sorted from PBMCs, taken around 25 months after vaccination. These receptor sequences come from a man aged 50 to 69 who received an inactivated influenza vaccine.

Only a few counts were recorded for this clonotype. This rearrangement joins TRBV5-5 to TRBJ1-1, with TRBD1 matching over 9 bases. The CDR3 contains 14 residues. Germline lookup yields CDR1 SGHKS and CDR2 YYEKEE (reference sequence). The junction had 9 bases not matched to a gene; V was cut back by 4 bases and J by 8 bases. CDR3 bases: TGTGCCAGCAGCCCGGGGACAGGGTTGACCGAAGCTTTCTTT. Protein product: CASSPGTGLTEAFF.

The J gene is TRBJ1-5, the V gene TRBV6-1; D remains unclear. The V gene's germline CDR1 is MNHNS and CDR2 SASEGT. V was shortened by 3 bases and J by 7 bases, with 10 bases between the two germline ends. The CDR3 loop spans 13 amino acids. This CDR3 reads CASSDDGGQPQHF. The CDR3, as DNA: TGTGCCAGCAGTGACGACGGTGGGCAGCCCCAGCATTTT.

This clonotype was detected ten times or more. This chain connects TRBV29-1 to TRBJ2-7; 8 nucleotides agree with TRBD1. Germline V CDR1 and CDR2: SQVTM, ANQGSEA. The CDR3 consists of 14 residues. V lost 6 bases and J lost 0; bases outside the gene matches: 7. In DNA, the CDR3 is TGCAGCGTCGGTAGACAGGGGAGCTCCTACGAGCAGTACTTC. Translating gives CSVGRQGSSYEQYF.